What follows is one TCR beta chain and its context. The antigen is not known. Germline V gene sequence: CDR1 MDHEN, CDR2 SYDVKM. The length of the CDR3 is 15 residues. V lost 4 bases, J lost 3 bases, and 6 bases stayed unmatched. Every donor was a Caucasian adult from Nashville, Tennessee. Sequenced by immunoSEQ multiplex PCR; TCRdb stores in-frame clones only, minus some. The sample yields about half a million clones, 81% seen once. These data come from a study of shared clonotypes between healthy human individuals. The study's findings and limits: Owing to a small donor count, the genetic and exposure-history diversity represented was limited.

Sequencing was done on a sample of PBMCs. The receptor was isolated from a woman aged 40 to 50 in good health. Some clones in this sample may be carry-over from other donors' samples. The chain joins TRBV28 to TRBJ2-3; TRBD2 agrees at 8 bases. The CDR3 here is CASSSQREITDTQYF. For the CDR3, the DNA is TGTGCCAGCAGTTCTCAGCGGGAGATTACAGATACGCAGTATTTT.